This T cell receptor (beta chain) was observed in a study of cytomegalovirus exposure and HLA in healthy donors. The CDR3 loop spans 13 amino acids. The trim removed 7 bases at V and 4 bases at J, leaving 3 bases unmatched. Germline CDR1 reads SGHDT; CDR2 reads YYEEEE. Repertoires were generated with immunoSEQ multiplex PCR, while TCRdb's copy carries only in-frame clones and drops some. The sample holds tens of thousands of clones, around 95% seen once. The TCR originated in a man between 18 and 35 years old in good health and CMV-seropositive. The sequenced sample consisted of PBMCs. The chain has TRBV5-6 and TRBJ2-5; TRBD2 aligns across 11 bases. CDR3 coding DNA: TGTGCCAGCTTACTAGCGGGAGTAGAGACCCAGTACTTC. Its translation: CASLLAGVETQYF. The complete variable domain, with remaining parts taken from reference TRBV5-6 and TRBJ2-5, reads DAGVTQSPTHLIKTRGQQVTLRCSPKSGHDTVSWYQQALGQGPQFIFQYYEEEERQRGNFPDRFSGHQFPNYSSELNVNALLLGDSALYLCASLLAGVETQYFGPGTRLLVL.